A selection of T cell receptor beta chains follows, all from one sample in a study of T cell changes during pregnancy in multiple sclerosis. Assay: immunoSEQ multiplex PCR; the TCRdb copy retains only in-frame clones and omits some. The data show around 95,000 clones, 80% to 95% seen once. Here the sequenced sample was peripheral blood, taken after pregnancy. These receptors were taken from a female donor with multiple sclerosis, enrolled in a pregnancy study. Both conserved end residues are part of each CDR3. Only part of the rows carry a size: once, few, many, or a class if the clone is expanded.

size | V | CDR3
few | TRBV7-9 | CASSLAPGQGTYEQYF
once | TRBV7-6 | CASSLEQGIAFYEQYF
NA | TRBV2 | CASSGLAYEQYF
few | TRBV7-9 | CASSLSNQPQHF
once | TRBV6-5 | CASSSRGRTYEQYF
NA | TRBV11-1 | CASSSLDRGTYEQYF
NA | TRBV7-2 | CASSLGGTRSNTGELFF
NA | TRBV6-6 | CASSYSTGTSANEQFF
NA | TRBV11-3 | CASRLLNSVDGNTIYF
NA | TRBV19 | CASSTINQPQHF
once | TRBV7-6 | CASSLAGTSRETQYF
NA | TRBV6-1 | CASRTGTGDTEAFF
NA | TRBV29-1 | CSVVGYNEQFF
NA | TRBV2 | CASSGYKGTGELFF
NA | TRBV5-1 | CASSSDSLNTEAFF
NA | TRBV7-9 | CASSFSGGAAYEQYF
NA | TRBV28 | CASARGGVSYEQYF
NA | TRBV28 | CASRWTVNYGYTF
NA | TRBV6-6 | CASSLEANQPQHF
NA | TRBV5-1 | CASSLAAGTNEGSKNIQYF
NA | TRBV30 | CAWSHGGPGPSYGYTF
NA | TRBV19 | CASSISQGNYGYTF
NA | TRBV6-1 | CASSEGPLYEQYF
once | TRBV30 | CASGGHSTDTQYF
NA | TRBV5-1 | CASSVPTGGSQETQYF
NA | TRBV5-1 | CASSFGTGENTEAFF
NA | TRBV27 | CASSSDYYNEQFF
NA | TRBV5-1 | CASSLTAGFSEKLFF
NA | TRBV30 | CAWSGVAATYNEQFF
NA | TRBV5-1 | CASRPTGGAVEAFF
medium-sized | TRBV4-1 | CASSFGQGFDYEQYF
few | TRBV6-1 | CASSVTGIGNSPLHF
NA | TRBV5-4 | CASSFGQGAMREKLFF
NA | TRBV19 | CASIQAGGSYNEQFF
NA | TRBV6-1 | CASSAALYEQYF
NA | TRBV5-1 | CASRQEYEQYF
NA | TRBV7-2 | CASSPRLAGSYEQYF
NA | TRBV6-5 | CASSYGRDFIYEQYF
NA | TRBV7-2 | CASSLRHETEAFF
NA | TRBV6-5 | CASSRNRQGNTEAFF
NA | TRBV16 | CASSQSATNNSPLHF
NA | TRBV28 | CASSLIRASEQYF
NA | TRBV29-1 | CSAKGTGDSPLHF
once | TRBV18 | CASSPPLTYEQYF
many | TRBV11-1 | CASSQSPPGTGGYTF
NA | TRBV7-9 | CASSLGLYGYTF
NA | TRBV4-1 | CASSQEAQGRNQPQHF